Presented here are 19 T cell receptor beta chains from one specimen sequenced in a study of blood T cell repertoires in COVID-19. Assay used: immunoSEQ multiplex PCR; TCRdb lists only in-frame clones, some missing. This sample carries about 63,000 clones, roughly three quarters of them seen once, and the ten largest clones take around half. Sequencing used peripheral blood. The receptors shown here come from a woman of 80 years or more with acute or convalescent COVID-19.

The rearrangement links TRBV19 to TRBJ1-1; D call uncertain. With 3 bases removed from V and 1 base from J, the gap between germline ends came to 15 bases. The CDR3 is made up of 16 amino acids. Germline V CDR1 and CDR2: LNHDA, SQIVND (reference sequence). CDR3 loop: CASSISGIRENTEAFF. The CDR3 region has the DNA TGTGCCAGTAGTATTTCGGGTATTCGGGAGAACACTGAAGCTTTCTTT.

The rearrangement uses TRBV27 and TRBJ1-5, with 10 bases identical to TRBD1. The trim removed 3 bases at V and 0 bases at J, leaving 14 bases unmatched. Germline V gives CDR1 MNHEY, CDR2 SMNVEV (reference sequence). CDR3 length: 20 residues. The CDR3 sequence: CASSFPPDRGAEHSNQPQHF. Written as DNA, the CDR3 is TGTGCCAGCAGTTTCCCGCCGGACAGGGGGGCTGAACATAGCAATCAGCCCCAGCATTTT.

The chain couples TRBV28 to TRBJ2-1; perhaps TRBD2 as D (6 bases). CDR3 size: 16 residues. Germline loops: CDR1 MDHEN, CDR2 SYDVKM. Trimming cost V 4 bases and J 4 bases, with 17 bases left between them. CDR3 residues: CASSSINLSGYNEQFF. In nucleotides, the CDR3 is TGTGCCAGCAGTTCCATCAACCTTAGCGGTTACAATGAGCAGTTCTTC.

The rearrangement uses TRBV6-1 and TRBJ1-5, with D unresolved. CDR1 MNHNS and CDR2 SASEGT come from the germline V gene. Trimming removed 1 base from V and 5 bases from J, with 12 bases in between. The CDR3 is 15 residues long. CDR3 region: CASSEGLGQYQPQHF. The CDR3 nucleotides are TGTGCCAGCAGTGAAGGACTAGGGCAGTATCAGCCCCAGCATTTT.

The chain combines TRBV10-3 with TRBJ1-6; D may be TRBD1 (5 bases). CDR1 ENHRY and CDR2 SYGVKD come from the germline V gene. CDR3 length equals 13 residues. Trimming removed 6 bases from V and 5 bases from J, with 8 bases in between. The CDR3, as DNA: TGTGCCATCAGGACAGAAAATAATTCACCCCTCCACTTT. Translation: CAIRTENNSPLHF.

The chain has TRBV7-9 and TRBJ1-1; D perhaps matches TRBD1 (5 bases). This CDR3 comprises 16 residues. The ends were cut back, 5 bases at V and 0 bases at J, with 16 bases in the middle. Germline V gives CDR1 SEHNR, CDR2 FQNEAQ (reference sequence). The CDR3 DNA sequence: TGTGCCAGCAGCCCACACAGACAGCCAGTGAACACTGAAGCTTTCTTT. This gives the protein CASSPHRQPVNTEAFF.

The genes are TRBV2 and TRBJ1-3; 8 bases fit TRBD1. CDR1 is SNHLY, CDR2 FYNNEI, per germline. The CDR3 covers 14 residues. With 4 bases clipped from V and 8 bases from J, the junction kept 7 bases outside the gene matches. CDR3 bases: TGTGCCAGCAGTGGACAGGGGTTTTCAGACACCATATATTTT. This sequence encodes CASSGQGFSDTIYF.

V usage is TRBV5-1 and J usage is TRBJ2-2; D remains ambiguous. This CDR3 contains 13 residues. Trimming pared 3 bases from V and 2 bases from J, leaving 5 bases between. CDR1 is SGHRS and CDR2 is YFSETQ in the germline V gene. CDR3 sequence: CASSSLNTGELFF. The DNA of the CDR3 is TGCGCCAGCAGCTCCTTAAACACCGGGGAGCTGTTTTTT.

The chain recombines TRBV27 with TRBJ2-1, with 10 bases that match TRBD1. Germline V gene sequence: CDR1 MNHEY, CDR2 SMNVEV (reference sequence). The ends lost 5 bases at V and 7 bases at J; junction bases unmatched: 5. This CDR3 contains 14 residues. The CDR3 region has the DNA TGTGCCAGCAGTCACAGACAGGGGGCGAATGAGCAGTTCTTC. Translated, it gives CASSHRQGANEQFF.

This chain uses TRBV10-3 with TRBJ1-2; 8 bases line up with TRBD1. The CDR3 spans 13 residues. Germline trimming cut 10 bases from V and 8 bases from J; bases unmatched to any gene: 12. Germline V gene sequence: CDR1 ENHRY, CDR2 SYGVKD. The CDR3 region has the DNA TGTGCCACCGCCCCGGGACAGGATAGGGGCTACACCTTC. Encoded protein: CATAPGQDRGYTF.

This chain links TRBV5-6 with TRBJ2-3; possibly TRBD2 for D (6 bases). With 3 bases removed from V and 0 bases from J, the gap between germline ends came to 11 bases. Germline CDR1 reads SGHDT; CDR2 reads YYEEEE. The CDR3 consists of 15 residues. The CDR3 DNA is TGTGCCAGCAGCTGGGGACTGACTAGCACAGATACGCAGTATTTT. This translates into CASSWGLTSTDTQYF. Drawing the rest from reference TRBV5-6 and TRBJ2-3, the complete variable domain is DAGVTQSPTHLIKTRGQQVTLRCSPKSGHDTVSWYQQALGQGPQFIFQYYEEEERQRGNFPDRFSGHQFPNYSSELNVNALLLGDSALYLCASSWGLTSTDTQYFGPGTRLTVL.

The gene calls are TRBV20-1 and TRBJ2-7, with 7 bases aligning to TRBD2. The CDR3 totals 12 residues. After removal of 3 bases from V and 7 bases from J, the junction contained 6 bases not matched to a gene. Germline V lookup: CDR1 DFQATT, CDR2 SNEGSKA (reference sequence). The DNA for the CDR3 is TGCAGTGCTAGTAGGGGCGGGAGTGAGCAGTACTTC. It yields the protein CSASRGGSEQYF.

J is TRBJ1-4 and V is TRBV28; D uncertain. Germline CDR1 reads MDHEN; CDR2 reads SYDVKM. The V gene lost 5 bases and the J gene lost 10 bases, with 23 bases spanning the gap. The CDR3 is made up of 16 amino acids. The CDR3 here is CASSGPSGVSVGKLFF. The CDR3 region has the DNA TGTGCCAGCAGTGGTCCTTCCGGGGTGTCGGTCGGAAAACTGTTTTTT. Full variable domain (outside the CDR3, taken from reference TRBV28 and TRBJ1-4): DVKVTQSSRYLVKRTGEKVFLECVQDMDHENMFWYRQDPGLGLRLIYFSYDVKMKEKGDIPEGYSVSREKKERFSLILESASTNQTSMYLCASSGPSGVSVGKLFFGSGTQLSVL.

This clone was counted many times. The chain employs TRBV5-6 and TRBJ1-5; TRBD1 might be the D (6 bases). Germline values: CDR1 SGHDT, CDR2 YYEEEE. Trimming stripped 2 bases from V and 4 bases from J, with 7 bases between. The CDR3 runs 13 residues. The CDR3 region has the DNA TGTGCCAGCAGCTTAACAGGGAATCAGCCCCAGCATTTT. Protein: CASSLTGNQPQHF.

The chain employs TRBV28 and TRBJ1-3; a possible D gene is TRBD1 (6 bases). Per germline, CDR1 MDHEN and CDR2 SYDVKM. CDR3 size: 15 residues. V lost 5 bases, J lost 7 bases, and 18 bases lay in between. The CDR3 spells CASSVLQGMGNTIYF. As DNA, the CDR3 is TGTGCCAGCAGTGTCCTACAGGGAATGGGGAACACCATATATTTT.

The CDR3 coding sequence is TGTGCCAGCAGCTTCACAGGGGAGACTGAAGCTTTCTTT. Translation gives CASSFTGETEAFF. The chain couples TRBV5-5 to TRBJ1-1; 7 bases are shared with TRBD1. The V and J ends lost 2 bases and 5 bases, in that order; junction bases with no gene match: 3. CDR1 is SGHKS and CDR2 is YYEKEE in the germline V gene (reference sequence). The CDR3 loop spans 13 amino acids.

The rearrangement joins TRBV2 to TRBJ2-7; 10 bases map to TRBD2. The germline V gene has CDR1 SNHLY and CDR2 FYNNEI. Unmatched junction bases numbered 6, after V lost 6 bases and J lost 1 base. The CDR3 is 15 amino acids. CDR3 sequence (DNA): TGTGCCAGCAGGGAATCTAGCGGGAGATCCTACGAGCAGTACTTC. Amino acid sequence: CASRESSGRSYEQYF.

The chain joins TRBV9 to TRBJ2-5; D not certain. This CDR3 has 15 amino acids. The germline V gene encodes CDR1 SGDLS and CDR2 YYNGEE. V gave up 0 bases and J gave up 4 bases, with 13 bases separating them. CDR3 sequence: CASSVGRSAGETQYF. CDR3 sequence (DNA): TGTGCCAGCAGCGTAGGACGGTCGGCAGGAGAGACCCAGTACTTC.

The chain combines TRBV28 with TRBJ1-4; no clear D gene. The V and J ends lost 5 bases and 4 bases respectively, with 11 bases between them. The germline gives CDR1 MDHEN, CDR2 SYDVKM. The CDR3 extends over 14 amino acids. In DNA form, the CDR3 reads TGTGCCAGCAGTCACGGACTCTATAATGAAAAACTGTTTTTT. It yields the protein CASSHGLYNEKLFF. Together with reference TRBV28 and TRBJ1-4, the CDR3 gives the full variable domain: DVKVTQSSRYLVKRTGEKVFLECVQDMDHENMFWYRQDPGLGLRLIYFSYDVKMKEKGDIPEGYSVSREKKERFSLILESASTNQTSMYLCASSHGLYNEKLFFGSGTQLSVL.